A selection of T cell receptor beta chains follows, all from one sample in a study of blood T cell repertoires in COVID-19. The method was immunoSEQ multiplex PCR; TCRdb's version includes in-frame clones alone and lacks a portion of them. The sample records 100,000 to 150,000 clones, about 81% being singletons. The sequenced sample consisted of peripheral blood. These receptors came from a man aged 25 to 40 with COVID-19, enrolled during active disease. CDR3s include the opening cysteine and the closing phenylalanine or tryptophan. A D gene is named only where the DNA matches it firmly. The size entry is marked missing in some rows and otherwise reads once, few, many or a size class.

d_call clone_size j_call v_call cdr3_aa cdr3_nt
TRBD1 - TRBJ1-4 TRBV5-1 CASSPGTGGEKLFF TGCGCCAGCAGCCCTGGGACAGGGGGCGAAAAACTGTTTTTT
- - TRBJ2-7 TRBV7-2 CASSLYATGFEQYF TGTGCCAGCAGCCTATACGCGACGGGGTTCGAGCAGTACTTC
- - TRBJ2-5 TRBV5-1 CASSLSGQGGQETQYF TGCGCCAGCAGCTTGTCTGGACAGGGAGGGCAAGAGACCCAGTACTTC
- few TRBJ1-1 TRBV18 CASSQGHTEAFF TGTGCCAGCTCACAGGGGCATACTGAAGCTTTCTTT
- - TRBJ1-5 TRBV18 CASSPSGSTNQPQHF TGTGCCAGCTCACCATCTGGGAGCACCAATCAGCCCCAGCATTTT
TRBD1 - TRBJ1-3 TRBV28 CASSSIGQGAGNTIYF TGTGCCAGCAGTTCTATAGGACAGGGGGCGGGAAACACCATATATTTT
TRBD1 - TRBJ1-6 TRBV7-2 CASSLRQGGSPLHF TGTGCCAGCAGCTTAAGACAGGGTGGTTCACCCCTCCACTTT
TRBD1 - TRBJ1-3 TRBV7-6 CASSLTSGDSSGNTIYF TGTGCCAGCAGCCTCACCTCGGGGGACAGCTCTGGAAACACCATATATTTT
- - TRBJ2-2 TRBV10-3 CAISEEEGSAGELFF TGTGCCATCAGTGAAGAGGAGGGCTCGGCCGGGGAGCTGTTTTTT
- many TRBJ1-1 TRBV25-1 CASSEYGTEAFF TGTGCCAGCAGTGAATACGGGACTGAAGCTTTCTTT
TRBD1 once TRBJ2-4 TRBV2 CASSEYPVRDRRNIQYF TGTGCCAGCAGTGAATACCCGGTCCGGGACAGGCGAAACATTCAGTACTTC
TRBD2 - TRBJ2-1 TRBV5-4 CASSGGLAGGLYSSYNEQFF TGTGCCAGCAGCGGTGGACTAGCGGGGGGGTTGTACAGCTCCTACAATGAGCAGTTCTTC
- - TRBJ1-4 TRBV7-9 CASSPGTRNEKLFF TGTGCCAGCAGCCCCGGGACACGTAATGAAAAACTGTTTTTT
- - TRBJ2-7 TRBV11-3 CASSLTAAYEQYF TGTGCCAGCAGCCTAACAGCGGCCTACGAGCAGTACTTC
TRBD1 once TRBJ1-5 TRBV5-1 CASSQGAGNQPQHF TGCGCCAGCAGTCAGGGGGCAGGCAATCAGCCCCAGCATTTT
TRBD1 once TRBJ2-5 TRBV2 CASRGPHGGQGMIMKTQYF TGTGCCAGCAGGGGCCCCCATGGGGGACAGGGTATGATCATGAAGACCCAGTACTTC
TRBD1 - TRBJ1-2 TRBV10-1 CASSEGQGRCDYGYTF TGCGCCAGCAGTGAGGGACAGGGGAGGTGTGACTATGGCTACACCTTC
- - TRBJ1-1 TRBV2 CARRMNTEAFF TGTGCCAGGCGTATGAACACTGAAGCTTTCTTT
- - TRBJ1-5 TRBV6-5 CASTFGVNQPQHF TGTGCCAGCACCTTTGGAGTGAATCAGCCCCAGCATTTT
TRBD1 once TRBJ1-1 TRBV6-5 CASRGTGNTEAFF TGTGCCAGCAGAGGGACAGGGAACACTGAAGCTTTCTTT
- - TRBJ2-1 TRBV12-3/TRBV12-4 CASSLGRGDEQFF TGTGCCAGCAGTTTAGGGAGGGGAGATGAGCAGTTCTTC
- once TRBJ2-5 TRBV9 CASSVGIGGAETQYF TGTGCCAGCAGCGTAGGAATAGGGGGGGCAGAGACCCAGTACTTC
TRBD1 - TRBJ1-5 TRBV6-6 CASSRFGTGYSNQPQHF TGTGCCAGCAGTAGATTCGGGACAGGCTATAGCAATCAGCCCCAGCATTTT
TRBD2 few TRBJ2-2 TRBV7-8 CASSSRGLAFSPNTGELFF TGTGCCAGCAGCTCTCGCGGACTAGCCTTCTCCCCGAACACCGGGGAGCTGTTTTTT
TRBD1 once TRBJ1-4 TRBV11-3 CASSLRQGAATNEKLFF TGTGCCAGCAGCTTAAGGCAGGGGGCTGCCACTAATGAAAAACTGTTTTTT
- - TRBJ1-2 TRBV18 CASSLGHLDYTF TGTGCCAGCTCATTAGGACATTTGGACTACACCTTC
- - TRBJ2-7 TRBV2 CASSETGSSYEQYF TGTGCCAGCAGTGAAACAGGGAGCTCCTACGAGCAGTACTTC